The next 24 T cell receptor beta chains were all read from a single sample in a study of cytomegalovirus exposure and HLA in healthy donors. 13 Jbeta primers and 60 Vbeta primers were used for the PCR. Profiled with immunoSEQ multiplex PCR; TCRdb holds only in-frame clones, not every one. The sample carries 150,000 or so clones, around 74% recorded once. Sequencing was carried out using PBMCs. These receptors all come from a female donor in good health and CMV-seronegative.

This sequence joins TRBV2 and TRBJ2-7, with 7 bases identical to TRBD2. The CDR3 extends over 15 amino acids. Germline CDR1 is SNHLY and CDR2 is FYNNEI. V dropped 1 base and J dropped 5; count of bases not matched to a gene: 8. The CDR3 sequence: CASSEGGGRRNEQYF. The CDR3 bases are TGTGCCAGCAGTGAAGGTGGCGGGAGAAGGAACGAGCAGTACTTC.

V gene TRBV9 combines with J gene TRBJ1-2, with D possibly being TRBD1 (6 bases). V was pared by 4 bases and J by 8 bases, with 18 bases between. CDR1 is SGDLS, CDR2 YYNGEE, per germline. CDR3 length equals 14 residues. The CDR3 here is CASSWGQGTDGYTF. The CDR3 DNA sequence: TGTGCCAGCAGCTGGGGGCAGGGAACAGACGGCTACACCTTC.

This chain links TRBV19 with TRBJ1-1; perhaps TRBD1 as D (6 bases). The length of the CDR3 is 14 residues. Germline values: CDR1 LNHDA, CDR2 SQIVND (reference sequence). The V end lost 7 bases, the J end lost 1 base, and 13 bases lay between the germline ends. CDR3 amino acids: CASIAGTSNTEAFF. CDR3 DNA: TGTGCCAGTATTGCCGGGACATCGAACACTGAAGCTTTCTTT.

This clone showed up just a few times. V gene TRBV9 combines with J gene TRBJ1-2; D ambiguous. Trimming cost V 0 bases and J 5 bases, with 11 bases left between them. This CDR3 region has 14 residues. Germline V gives CDR1 SGDLS, CDR2 YYNGEE. The CDR3 sequence is CASSVGRVKYGYTF. For the CDR3, the DNA is TGTGCCAGCAGCGTAGGGCGGGTTAAGTATGGCTACACCTTC.

The rearrangement links TRBV7-2 to TRBJ2-7; 10 nucleotides line up with TRBD2. The J segment lost 1 base and the V segment lost 5 bases, leaving 5 bases of the junction unmatched. The germline V gene has CDR1 SGHTA and CDR2 FQGNSA. This CDR3 region has 15 residues. The CDR3 DNA reads as TGTGCCAGCAGCAGCCGGACTAGCGGATCCTACGAGCAGTACTTC. It specifies CASSSRTSGSYEQYF. The entire variable domain, with the rest obtained from reference TRBV7-2 and TRBJ2-7, is as follows: GAGVSQSPSNKVTEKGKDVELRCDPISGHTALYWYRQSLGQGLEFLIYFQGNSAPDKSGLPSDRFSAERTGGSVSTLTIQRTQQEDSAVYLCASSSRTSGSYEQYFGPGTRLTVT.

This clone has only a few counts. The chain joins TRBV11-3 to TRBJ2-5, with 11 bases aligning to TRBD2. Germline trimming cut 5 bases from V and 5 bases from J; bases unmatched to any gene: 7. Germline V gene lookup returns CDR1 SGHNT and CDR2 YENEEA. CDR3 length: 15 amino acids. The CDR3 loop reads CASSTTSGAQETQYF. CDR3 coding DNA: TGTGCCAGCAGCACGACTAGCGGGGCCCAGGAGACCCAGTACTTC.

The rearrangement uses TRBV7-2 and TRBJ2-7; tentative D call: TRBD2 (5 bases). V dropped 2 bases and J dropped 0 bases, with 11 bases sitting between them. The CDR3 covers 15 residues. Germline assignment: CDR1 SGHTA and CDR2 FQGNSA. The CDR3 sequence: CASSLSVGDSYEQYF. The CDR3, as DNA: TGTGCCAGCAGCTTATCGGTCGGGGACTCCTACGAGCAGTACTTC.

The chain is built from TRBV6-4 and TRBJ2-1; 9 bases are a match to TRBD2. The CDR3 length is 16 residues. Trimming at V came to 6 bases and at J to 8 bases, leaving 14 bases not matched to a gene. Germline V gives CDR1 MRHNA, CDR2 SNTAGT. The CDR3 sequence is CASSPDLREGLYEQFF. CDR3 nucleotides: TGTGCCAGCAGCCCGGACTTGCGGGAGGGGTTATATGAGCAGTTCTTC.

This rearrangement joins TRBV2 to TRBJ2-7; the D gene is possibly TRBD2 (6 bases). This CDR3 has 13 residues. Germline V gene data show CDR1 as SNHLY and CDR2 as FYNNEI. V lost 6 bases, J lost 2 bases, and 11 bases lay in between. The CDR3: CASRAGPAYEQYF. In DNA, the CDR3 is TGTGCCAGCAGGGCGGGGCCAGCCTACGAGCAGTACTTC.

This clone occurred a few times. The rearrangement links TRBV6-6 to TRBJ1-5; possible D gene TRBD1, 6 bases. Germline values: CDR1 MNHNY, CDR2 SVGAGI (reference sequence). The CDR3 covers 14 residues. V was shortened by 4 bases and J by 3 bases, with 10 bases between the two germline ends. DNA of the CDR3: TGTGCCAGCAGTTTGACAGGTTTCAATCAGCCCCAGCATTTT. Protein: CASSLTGFNQPQHF.

The CDR3 protein is CASSLKQGTEAFF. In DNA form, the CDR3 reads TGTGCCAGCAGTTTAAAACAGGGCACTGAAGCTTTCTTT. The gene calls are TRBV27 and TRBJ1-1; D possibly corresponds to TRBD1 (6 bases). CDR3 length equals 13 residues. Germline assignment: CDR1 MNHEY and CDR2 SMNVEV (reference sequence). Trimming left V 2 bases short and J 4 bases short, with 8 bases between.

This clone was counted between two and nine times. The chain is built from TRBV30 and TRBJ2-7, with 10 bases aligning to TRBD2. Germline-derived CDR1 and CDR2 are GTSNPN and SVGIG (reference sequence). CDR3 size: 14 residues. Trimming cost V 2 bases and J 2 bases; bases outside gene matches: 3. CDR3 amino acids: CAWSYLAGAYEQYF. CDR3 DNA: TGTGCCTGGAGTTACCTAGCGGGGGCCTACGAGCAGTACTTC.

The V and J genes are TRBV10-3 and TRBJ1-4; no firm D call. The germline V gene has CDR1 ENHRY and CDR2 SYGVKD. V dropped 7 bases and J dropped 0 bases, with 6 bases sitting between them. The CDR3 is 13 residues long. The CDR3 DNA reads as TGTGCCATCACGAGGGCAACTAATGAAAAACTGTTTTTT. Translated, it gives CAITRATNEKLFF.

The CDR3 region is CASFQAERSGEAFF. The CDR3 region has the DNA TGTGCCAGCTTCCAAGCCGAGAGGTCGGGTGAAGCTTTCTTT. The V gene is TRBV6-6, the J gene TRBJ1-1; D is undetermined. The germline V and J ends were trimmed by 8 bases and 7 bases, with 20 bases remaining between them. CDR1 and CDR2 from the germline V gene are MNHNY and SVGAGI (reference sequence). The CDR3 spans 14 residues.

This clone occurred a few times. V usage is TRBV5-1 and J usage is TRBJ2-3, with 16 bases lining up with TRBD2. The CDR3 covers 17 residues. J gave up 3 bases and V 4 bases, and 5 bases lay outside the gene matches. The germline V gene has CDR1 SGHRS and CDR2 YFSETQ. CDR3 nucleotides: TGCGCCAGCAGCGCGGGGACTAGCGGGGGGGCGACAGATACGCAGTATTTT. Translation: CASSAGTSGGATDTQYF. Complete variable domain (other parts from reference TRBV5-1 and TRBJ2-3): KAGVTQTPRYLIKTRGQQVTLSCSPISGHRSVSWYQQTPGQGLQFLFEYFSETQRNKGNFPGRFSGRQFSNSRSEMNVSTLELGDSALYLCASSAGTSGGATDTQYFGPGTRLTVL.

This rearrangement joins TRBV9 to TRBJ2-7; D may be TRBD1 (5 bases). The CDR3 has 15 amino acids. Deletions cut 0 bases from V and 3 bases from J, with 13 bases between. The germline V gene encodes CDR1 SGDLS and CDR2 YYNGEE. CDR3 nucleotide sequence: TGTGCCAGCAGCGTAGGGGGCGACGGATACTACGAGCAGTACTTC. It translates to CASSVGGDGYYEQYF.

This rearrangement joins TRBV2 to TRBJ2-2, with D perhaps matching TRBD1 (5 bases). The V end lost 7 bases, the J end lost 2 bases, and 11 bases lay between the germline ends. From germline, CDR1 is SNHLY and CDR2 FYNNEI. The CDR3 loop spans 14 amino acids. DNA for the CDR3: TGTGCCAGCATGACAGAAGCTAACACCGGGGAGCTGTTTTTT. As protein: CASMTEANTGELFF.

The chain employs TRBV5-8 and TRBJ2-7; a weak D match, TRBD2 (6 bases). The CDR3 spans 15 residues. The V gene's germline CDR1 is SGHTS and CDR2 YDEGEE. V was trimmed by 5 bases and J by 4 bases, leaving 19 bases between them. In nucleotides, the CDR3 is TGTGCCAGCAGGCTGAGCGGGTTGGCAGATTACGAGCAGTACTTC. Its translation: CASRLSGLADYEQYF. Supplemented by reference TRBV5-8 and TRBJ2-7, the full variable domain reads EAGVTQSPTHLIKTRGQQATLRCSPISGHTSVYWYQQALGLGLQFLLWYDEGEERNRGNFPPRFSGRQFPNYSSELNVNALELEDSALYLCASRLSGLADYEQYFGPGTRLTVT.

This clone was picked up a small number of times. Here the CDR3 reads CASSADQGAHYEQYF. The CDR3, as DNA: TGTGCCAGCAGCGCCGATCAGGGGGCCCACTACGAGCAGTACTTC. The V call is TRBV9, the J call TRBJ2-7; 8 bases are shared with TRBD1. The CDR3 length is 15 residues. J gave up 3 bases and V 3 bases, and 8 bases lay outside the gene matches. In germline, CDR1 is SGDLS, CDR2 YYNGEE.

This rearrangement joins TRBV6-5 to TRBJ2-7, with a weak D call TRBD2 (5 bases). The germline V and J ends were trimmed by 5 bases and 6 bases, with 17 bases remaining between them. Germline-derived CDR1 and CDR2 are MNHEY and SVGAGI. The CDR3 has 14 amino acids. This chain's CDR3 is CASSIYDLAGEQYF. As DNA, the CDR3 is TGTGCCAGCAGTATTTACGACCTAGCAGGCGAGCAGTACTTC.

The rearrangement uses TRBV18 and TRBJ1-1; D call uncertain. V dropped 5 bases and J dropped 4 bases, with 17 bases sitting between them. Germline V gives CDR1 KGHSH, CDR2 LQKENI. The CDR3 is 15 amino acids. This chain's CDR3 is CASSTGAIDFTEAFF. The CDR3 coding sequence is TGTGCCAGCTCAACGGGAGCGATAGATTTCACTGAAGCTTTCTTT.

The chain employs TRBV6-5 and TRBJ2-5, with 7 bases lining up with TRBD1. The J call is doubtful: the DNA matches TRBJ2-7 better. There are 15 residues in the CDR3. The germline V gene has CDR1 MNHEY and CDR2 SVGAGI. CDR3 bases: TGTGCCAGCAGTTACTTAGGGGGCCCCCCTCACGAGCAGTACTTC. It encodes CASSYLGGPPHEQYF.

This rearrangement joins TRBV7-2 to TRBJ2-1, with TRBD2 matching over 7 bases. Looked up from germline, CDR1 is SGHTA and CDR2 is FQGNSA. CDR3 length: 16 amino acids. V lost 5 bases to trimming and J lost 5 bases; unmatched junction nucleotides: 12. In DNA, the CDR3 is TGTGCCAGCAGCCGTGAAGGCGGGAGTGGGGACAATGAGCAGTTCTTC. It yields the protein CASSREGGSGDNEQFF.

The chain uses TRBV4-2 and TRBJ1-1; D gene unclear. Per germline, CDR1 LGHNA and CDR2 YNFKEQ. CDR3 length: 16 amino acids. The V end lost 0 bases, the J end lost 5 bases, and 16 bases lay between the germline ends. CDR3 loop: CASSQEEGSGRTEAFF. The CDR3 DNA is TGTGCCAGCAGCCAAGAAGAGGGTAGCGGTAGGACTGAAGCTTTCTTT.